This record concerns one T cell receptor beta chain sequence. This specimen comes from a study of blood T cell repertoires in COVID-19. This CDR3 has 12 amino acids. The junction had 6 bases not matched to a gene; V was cut back by 10 bases and J by 8 bases. CDR1 SNHLY and CDR2 FYNNEI come from the germline V gene. Sequencing was performed with immunoSEQ multiplex PCR; in TCRdb, only in-frame clones are kept and a portion is missing. Altogether 250,000 or so clones are present, 88% being singletons, with the ten largest covering 2.5% to 3.5%. The sample comprised PBMCs or T cells enriched from blood (not recorded which). The clonotype originates from a woman in her thirties or forties who had been exposed to COVID-19. This sequence joins TRBV2 and TRBJ1-4, with 8 bases lining up with TRBD1. The CDR3, as DNA: TGTGCCAACCAGGGGGCAGGGGAAAAACTGTTTTTT. Protein product: CANQGAGEKLFF.